The clone carrying this T cell receptor (beta chain) was detected ten times or more. The entry originates in a study of neurological immune-mediated disorders. Via MiXCR, TCRdb re-called the 5' RACE reads, giving one row per CDR3 protein. The data contain roughly 28,000 distinct CDR3 sequences, 3% to 3.5% of them singletons. V was cut by 2 bases and J by 7 bases, with 21 bases left in between. Looked up from germline, CDR1 is SGDLS and CDR2 is YYNGEE. There are 17 residues in the CDR3. This TCR derives from a woman in her 30s with multiple sclerosis. Specimen: PBMCs. The chain has TRBV9 and TRBJ2-2; the D is unclear. CDR3 protein: CASSVGVSPSWGGELFF. In nucleotides, the CDR3 is TGTGCCAGCAGCGTTGGGGTTTCTCCTTCGTGGGGCGGGGAGCTGTTTTTT.